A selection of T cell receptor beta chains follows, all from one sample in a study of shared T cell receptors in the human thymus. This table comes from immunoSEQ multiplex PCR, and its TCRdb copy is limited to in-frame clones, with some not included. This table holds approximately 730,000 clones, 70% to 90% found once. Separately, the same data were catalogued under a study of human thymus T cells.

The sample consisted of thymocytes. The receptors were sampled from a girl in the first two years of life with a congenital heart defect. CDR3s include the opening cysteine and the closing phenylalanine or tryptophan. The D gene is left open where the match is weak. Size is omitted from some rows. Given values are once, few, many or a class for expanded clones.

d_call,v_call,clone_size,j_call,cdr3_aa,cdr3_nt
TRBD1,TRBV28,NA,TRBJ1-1,CASSLYYRGLLENTEAFF,TGTGCCAGCAGTTTATACTACAGGGGGCTTCTGGAAAACACTGAAGCTTTCTTT
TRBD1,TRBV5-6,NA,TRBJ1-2,CASSGGTGRRYGYTF,TGTGCCAGCAGCGGGGGGACAGGTCGGCGTTATGGCTACACCTTC
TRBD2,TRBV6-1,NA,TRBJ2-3,CASSEGLAGDTDTQYF,TGTGCCAGCAGTGAAGGACTAGCGGGGGACACAGATACGCAGTATTTT
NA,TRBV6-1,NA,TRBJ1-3,CASSARVCGNTIYF,TGTGCCAGCAGTGCCAGGGTGTGTGGAAACACCATATATTTT
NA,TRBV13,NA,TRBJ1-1,CASSLRGSRNTEAFF,TGTGCCAGCAGCTTAAGAGGCAGCAGGAACACTGAAGCTTTCTTT
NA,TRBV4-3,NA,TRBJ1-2,CASSHKGIRDGYTF,TGCGCCAGCAGCCACAAGGGGATCAGGGATGGCTACACCTTC
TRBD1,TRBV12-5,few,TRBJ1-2,CASGLTGKYGYTF,TGTGCTAGTGGCCTGACAGGGAAGTATGGCTACACCTTC
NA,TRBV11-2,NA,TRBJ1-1,CASSCMVGGEGNTEAFF,TGTGCCAGCAGCTGCATGGTCGGCGGGGAGGGTAACACTGAAGCTTTCTTT
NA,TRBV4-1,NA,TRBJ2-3,CASRLGRGPLDGTDTQYF,TGCGCCAGCAGGTTAGGGAGAGGGCCCCTCGACGGCACAGATACGCAGTATTTT
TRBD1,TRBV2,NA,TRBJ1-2,CATQTGPYGYTF,TGTGCCACCCAGACAGGGCCGTATGGCTACACCTTC
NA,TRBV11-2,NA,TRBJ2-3,CASSHFHADTQYF,TGTGCCAGCAGCCACTTCCACGCAGATACGCAGTATTTT
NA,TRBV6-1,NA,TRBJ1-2,CASSEDSEYGYTF,TGTGCCAGCAGCGAGGACAGTGAGTATGGCTACACCTTC
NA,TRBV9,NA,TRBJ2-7,CASSVGARDYEQYF,TGTGCCAGCAGCGTAGGGGCGCGAGACTACGAGCAGTACTTC
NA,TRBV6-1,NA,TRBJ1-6,CASTEGNNSPLHF,TGTGCCAGCACGGAGGGGAATAATTCACCCCTCCACTTT
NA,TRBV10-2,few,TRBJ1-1,CASSRSAPQGETEAFF,TGCGCCAGCAGTCGTTCCGCCCCACAGGGTGAGACTGAAGCTTTCTTT
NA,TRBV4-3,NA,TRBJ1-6,CASSQEGYAMGLPNSPLHF,TGCGCCAGCAGCCAAGAGGGCTACGCCATGGGACTCCCTAATTCACCCCTCCACTTT
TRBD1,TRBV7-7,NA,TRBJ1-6,CASSLIVGDRENSPLHF,TGTGCCAGCAGCTTAATCGTCGGCGACAGGGAAAATTCCCCCCTCCACTTT
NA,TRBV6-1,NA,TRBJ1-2,CASSGRQVVELGSNYGYTF,TGTGCCAGCAGTGGACGACAGGTTGTAGAATTAGGGTCCAACTATGGCTACACCTTC
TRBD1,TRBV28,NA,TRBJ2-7,CASRGKGQAEDYEQYF,TGTGCCAGCAGGGGTAAGGGACAGGCGGAGGACTACGAGCAGTACTTC
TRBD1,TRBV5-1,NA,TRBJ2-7,CASSLGGGGHEQYF,TGCGCCAGCAGCTTGGGAGGGGGCGGGCACGAGCAGTACTTC
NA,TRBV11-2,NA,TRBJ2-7,CASSHPGEQYF,TGTGCCAGCAGCCACCCGGGCGAGCAGTACTTC
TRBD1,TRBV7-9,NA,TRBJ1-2,CASSGGTALNYGYTF,TGTGCCAGCAGCGGGGGGACAGCCCTAAACTATGGCTACACCTTC
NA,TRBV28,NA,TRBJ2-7,CASSLPSVGGSLGQYF,TGTGCCAGCAGTCTTCCCTCTGTGGGGGGATCCTTGGGGCAGTACTTC
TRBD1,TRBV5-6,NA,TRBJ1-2,CASSLQGRPGYTF,TGTGCCAGCAGCTTACAGGGGAGGCCTGGCTACACCTTC
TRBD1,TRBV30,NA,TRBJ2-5,CAWSAGGSETQYF,TGTGCCTGGAGCGCAGGGGGATCGGAGACCCAGTACTTC
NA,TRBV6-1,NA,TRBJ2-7,CASYWTSEAYEQYF,TGTGCCAGCTACTGGACATCGGAAGCCTACGAGCAGTACTTC
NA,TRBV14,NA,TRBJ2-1,CASSPGVRGPYSYNEQFF,TGTGCCAGCAGCCCAGGGGTACGGGGCCCTTACTCCTACAATGAGCAGTTCTTC
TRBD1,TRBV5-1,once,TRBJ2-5,CASSLEGQGARGETQYF,TGCGCCAGCAGCTTGGAGGGACAGGGGGCGAGGGGAGAGACCCAGTACTTC